This entry describes one T cell receptor (beta chain). The antigen is undetermined. This record belongs to a study of T cells expressing NK-cell markers. Findings and limits, study-wide: A range of about 1.0-7.0% of CD8+ T cells consisted of dominant NKG2C+ clonotypes in a handful of donors. One observes that, in a handful of donors, these clonotypes were also the leading ones within the CD3+CD56-NKG2C+ fraction.

Reprocessing the 5' RACE reads, TCRdb reports a single entry for every CDR3 protein and omits DNA. The table gives under 200,000 distinct CDR3 sequences; the top ten clones make up under 20% of it. This clonotype was sampled from a woman between 18 and 70 years old in good health. Sequenced input: blood T cells: a sorted CD56 or NKG2C T cell subset, CD4+ or CD8+ T cells, or bulk PBMC T cells (not recorded which).

The CDR3 reads CASSQQGGGTEAFF. V is TRBV5-1 and J is TRBJ1-1; TCRdb lists TRBD1, though no DNA is available to test this call. Germline lookup yields CDR1 SGHRS and CDR2 YFSETQ. This CDR3 contains 14 residues.